The entry below describes one TCR beta chain. This sample is part of a study of blood T cell repertoires in COVID-19. Trimming took off 1 base at V and 11 bases at J, with 17 bases between the two ends. CDR3 length: 14 residues. Germline CDR1 is KGHSH and CDR2 is LQKENI. The method was immunoSEQ multiplex PCR; TCRdb's version includes in-frame clones alone and lacks a portion of them. This table has about 200,000 clones, 85% appearing once. This TCR was recovered from a man aged 60-69 years with COVID-19, enrolled during active disease. What was sequenced was peripheral blood. The V call is TRBV18, the J call TRBJ1-1, with a weak D call TRBD1 (5 bases). The DNA for the CDR3 is TGTGCCAGCTCACCACGGATGGGGGGGGACGAGGCTTTCTTT. Translation gives CASSPRMGGDEAFF.